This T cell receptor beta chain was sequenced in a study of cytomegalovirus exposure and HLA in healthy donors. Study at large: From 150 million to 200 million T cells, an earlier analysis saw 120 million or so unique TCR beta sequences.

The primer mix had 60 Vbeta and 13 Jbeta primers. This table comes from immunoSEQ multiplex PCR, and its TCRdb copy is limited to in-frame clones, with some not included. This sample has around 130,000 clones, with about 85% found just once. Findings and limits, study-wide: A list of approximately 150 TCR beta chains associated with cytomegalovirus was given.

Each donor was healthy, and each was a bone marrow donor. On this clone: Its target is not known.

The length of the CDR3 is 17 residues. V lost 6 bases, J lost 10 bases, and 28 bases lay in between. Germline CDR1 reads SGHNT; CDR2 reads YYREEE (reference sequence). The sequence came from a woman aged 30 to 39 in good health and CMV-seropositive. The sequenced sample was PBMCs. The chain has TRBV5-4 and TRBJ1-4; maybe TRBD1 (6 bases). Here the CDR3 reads CASKPRDITSSGGKLFF. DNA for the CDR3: TGTGCCAGCAAACCTAGGGACATCACCTCCTCGGGGGGAAAACTGTTTTTT.